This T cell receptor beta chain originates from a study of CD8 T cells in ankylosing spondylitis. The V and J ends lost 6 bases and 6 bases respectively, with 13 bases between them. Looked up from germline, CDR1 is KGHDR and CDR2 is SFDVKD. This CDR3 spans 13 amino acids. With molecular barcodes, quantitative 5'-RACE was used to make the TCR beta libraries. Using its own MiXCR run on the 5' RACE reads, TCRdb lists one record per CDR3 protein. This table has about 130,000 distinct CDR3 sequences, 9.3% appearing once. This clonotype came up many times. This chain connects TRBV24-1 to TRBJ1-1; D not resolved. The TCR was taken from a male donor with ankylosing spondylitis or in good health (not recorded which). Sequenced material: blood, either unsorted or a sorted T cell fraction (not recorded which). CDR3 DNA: TGTGCCACCAGTTTTGGCGAAGGGTCTGAAGCTTTCTTT. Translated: CATSFGEGSEAFF.